This T cell receptor (beta chain) stems from a study of blood T cell repertoires in COVID-19. On the study more broadly: Sites in the United States, Italy and Spain provided acute and convalescent COVID-19 samples. Nucleic acid was either cDNA or gDNA, and it came from T cells, B-cell-depleted T cells, or PBMCs.

Per the original data handling: Amplification with reference gene primers provided the estimates of nucleated cell counts. Using immunoSEQ multiplex PCR, the repertoire was profiled, and TCRdb retains in-frame clones only, with some absent. Clonal size and the V and J genes are those of that table, whereas D and trimming came from the DNA. Among 150,000 to 200,000 clones listed, roughly 76% were seen once. Seattle researchers signed up patients amid active infection and tracked them longitudinally. V lost 1 base, J lost 3 bases, and 14 bases lay in between. This CDR3 contains 16 residues. CDR1 is SEHNR, CDR2 FQNEAQ, per germline (reference sequence). In this sample, this clone turned up once.

The source material was peripheral blood. The TCR sequence derives from a woman between 35 and 50 years old with COVID-19, enrolled during active disease. V gene TRBV7-9 combines with J gene TRBJ2-3; D may be TRBD1 (5 bases). The CDR3 reads CASSLVGLKETDTQYF. The CDR3 region has the DNA TGTGCCAGCAGCTTAGTGGGGCTAAAGGAGACAGATACGCAGTATTTT.